This is a list of T cell receptor beta chains from one sample in a study of blood T cell repertoires in COVID-19. Generated by immunoSEQ multiplex PCR, the TCRdb table keeps only in-frame clones and is missing some. The sample shows about 91,000 clones, about 77% of them seen only once. Input material: peripheral blood. These receptors were taken from a woman of 80 years or more with acute or convalescent COVID-19. CDR3s include the opening cysteine and the closing phenylalanine or tryptophan. A D gene is named only where the DNA matches it firmly. Some rows have no size entry. The others give once, few or many, or a class for an expanded clone.

CDR3: CASSFGTGELFF; DNA: TGTGCCAGCAGTTTCGGCACCGGGGAGCTGTTTTTT; D: NA; size: many; J: TRBJ2-2; V: TRBV12-3/TRBV12-4
CDR3: CASSVGIGGNYGYTF; DNA: TGCGCCAGCAGTGTTGGGATCGGGGGTAACTATGGCTACACCTTC; D: NA; size: NA; J: TRBJ1-2; V: TRBV5-1
CDR3: CASSTTLRMGTEAFF; DNA: TGTGCCAGTAGTACCACCCTGAGGATGGGCACTGAAGCTTTCTTT; D: NA; size: NA; J: TRBJ1-1; V: TRBV19
CDR3: CASSMGGYSTDTQYF; DNA: TGCGCCAGCAGCATGGGCGGGTATTCCACAGATACGCAGTATTTT; D: NA; size: NA; J: TRBJ2-3; V: TRBV5-1
CDR3: CASSYSQGAQPQHF; DNA: TGTGCCAGCAGTTACTCACAGGGGGCTCAGCCCCAGCATTTT; D: TRBD1; size: NA; J: TRBJ1-5; V: TRBV6-6
CDR3: CASNPYTTGEQYF; DNA: TGTGCCAGCAACCCGTACACCACGGGAGAGCAGTACTTC; D: NA; size: few; J: TRBJ2-7; V: TRBV6-5
CDR3: CASSEETASSGRAFKRGPYEQYF; DNA: TGTGCCAGCAGTGAAGAGACGGCGTCCAGCGGGAGGGCCTTCAAGAGAGGCCCCTACGAGCAGTACTTC; D: TRBD2; size: NA; J: TRBJ2-7; V: TRBV6-1
CDR3: CASSLYTGGGNQPQHF; DNA: TGTGCCAGCAGCTTGTACACAGGGGGTGGCAATCAGCCCCAGCATTTT; D: TRBD1; size: NA; J: TRBJ1-5; V: TRBV5-8
CDR3: CASSFGTSGRRETQYF; DNA: TGTGCCAGCAGCTTCGGGACTAGCGGGAGGAGGGAGACCCAGTACTTC; D: TRBD2; size: few; J: TRBJ2-5; V: TRBV9
CDR3: CASSPSRDRAYNEQFF; DNA: TGTGCCAGCTCACCCAGTCGGGACAGAGCCTACAATGAGCAGTTCTTC; D: TRBD1; size: NA; J: TRBJ2-1; V: TRBV18
CDR3: CASSASLPPEPQHF; DNA: TGTGCCAGTAGTGCCTCCCTTCCCCCGGAGCCCCAGCATTTT; D: NA; size: NA; J: TRBJ1-5; V: TRBV19
CDR3: CAWSTRAGNTEAFF; DNA: TGTGCCTGGAGTACGCGCGCGGGTAACACTGAAGCTTTCTTT; D: NA; size: many; J: TRBJ1-1; V: TRBV30
CDR3: CASSLGQGETQYF; DNA: TGCGCCAGCAGCCTGGGACAGGGGGAGACCCAGTACTTC; D: TRBD1; size: NA; J: TRBJ2-5; V: TRBV5-1
CDR3: CASSSGTAHQPQHF; DNA: TGTGCCAGCAGCTCCGGGACAGCCCATCAGCCCCAGCATTTT; D: TRBD1; size: NA; J: TRBJ1-5; V: TRBV7-2
CDR3: CASSQDHRGATNEKLFF; DNA: TGCGCCAGCAGCCAAGATCACAGGGGTGCAACTAATGAAAAACTGTTTTTT; D: TRBD1; size: NA; J: TRBJ1-4; V: TRBV4-3
CDR3: CASSRGQVSYNEQFF; DNA: TGTGCCAGTAGCCGGGGACAGGTCTCGTACAATGAGCAGTTCTTC; D: TRBD1; size: NA; J: TRBJ2-1; V: TRBV19
CDR3: CASSPAGGNQPQHF; DNA: TGTGCCAGCTCACCGGCAGGGGGCAATCAGCCCCAGCATTTT; D: NA; size: few; J: TRBJ1-5; V: TRBV18
CDR3: CASSPGAGGEAFF; DNA: TGTGCCAGCAGCCCCGGGGCGGGGGGTGAAGCTTTCTTT; D: NA; size: few; J: TRBJ1-1; V: TRBV7-6
CDR3: CATSDYQGRGYTF; DNA: TGTGCCACCAGTGATTACCAGGGTAGAGGCTACACCTTC; D: NA; size: NA; J: TRBJ1-2; V: TRBV24-1
CDR3: CASSLAGAGANVLTF; DNA: TGTGCCAGCAGTTTAGCGGGGGCTGGGGCCAACGTCCTGACTTTC; D: TRBD2; size: NA; J: TRBJ2-6; V: TRBV27
CDR3: CASSQERGYQETQYF; DNA: TGCGCCAGCAGCCAAGAAAGGGGGTACCAAGAGACCCAGTACTTC; D: NA; size: NA; J: TRBJ2-5; V: TRBV4-3
CDR3: CASSLLGALYNEKLFF; DNA: TGTGCCAGCAGTTTATTGGGGGCCCTGTATAATGAAAAACTGTTTTTT; D: NA; size: once; J: TRBJ1-4; V: TRBV27
CDR3: CASSFRGAQDIQYF; DNA: TGTGCCAGCAGTTTCCGGGGAGCCCAGGACATTCAGTACTTC; D: NA; size: NA; J: TRBJ2-4; V: TRBV27
CDR3: CASSFSGSGHKNTEAFF; DNA: TGTGCCAGCAGCTTCTCCGGATCGGGACATAAGAACACTGAAGCTTTCTTT; D: NA; size: NA; J: TRBJ1-1; V: TRBV11-3
CDR3: CAWSESGGVKAFF; DNA: TGTGCCTGGAGTGAGTCAGGGGGTGTGAAAGCTTTCTTT; D: TRBD1; size: NA; J: TRBJ1-1; V: TRBV30
CDR3: CSPSGDRAYQPQHF; DNA: TGCAGTCCTAGTGGGGACAGGGCTTATCAGCCCCAGCATTTT; D: TRBD1; size: few; J: TRBJ1-5; V: TRBV20-1
CDR3: CASSSSGYEQYF; DNA: TGTGCCAGCAGCAGTAGCGGATACGAGCAGTACTTC; D: NA; size: NA; J: TRBJ2-7; V: TRBV6-2/TRBV6-3
CDR3: CSVSPGGKGQPQHF; DNA: TGCAGCGTTAGCCCGGGGGGTAAGGGTCAGCCCCAGCATTTT; D: NA; size: NA; J: TRBJ1-5; V: TRBV29-1
CDR3: CASSGLAGGYSSYEQYF; DNA: TGTGCCAGCAGTGGACTAGCGGGAGGCTATAGCTCCTACGAGCAGTACTTC; D: TRBD2; size: NA; J: TRBJ2-7; V: TRBV6-2/TRBV6-3
CDR3: CASSELPGVSPLHF; DNA: TGTGCCAGCAGCGAGTTACCGGGGGTTTCACCCCTCCACTTT; D: NA; size: once; J: TRBJ1-6; V: TRBV9
CDR3: CASKRPGNTEAFF; DNA: TGTGCCAGCAAGAGGCCCGGGAACACTGAAGCTTTCTTT; D: NA; size: NA; J: TRBJ1-1; V: TRBV5-4
CDR3: CASSPPSTASNQPQHF; DNA: TGTGCCAGCTCACCACCGTCGACAGCTAGCAATCAGCCCCAGCATTTT; D: NA; size: NA; J: TRBJ1-5; V: TRBV18
CDR3: CASSMAGRGTGANVLTF; DNA: TGTGCCAGTAGTATGGCAGGGAGGGGTACTGGGGCCAACGTCCTGACTTTC; D: TRBD2; size: NA; J: TRBJ2-6; V: TRBV19
CDR3: CASSLAGGFDEQYF; DNA: TGTGCCAGCAGTTTAGCAGGGGGCTTCGACGAGCAGTACTTC; D: TRBD1; size: NA; J: TRBJ2-7; V: TRBV28
CDR3: CASSLVQGAHGNYGYTF; DNA: TGTGCCAGCAGCTTGGTACAGGGGGCCCATGGAAACTATGGCTACACCTTC; D: TRBD1; size: NA; J: TRBJ1-2; V: TRBV5-5
CDR3: CASRVVLNTEAFF; DNA: TGTGCCAGCAGGGTAGTCTTGAACACTGAAGCTTTCTTT; D: NA; size: NA; J: TRBJ1-1; V: TRBV28
CDR3: CACRGQGESPLHF; DNA: TGTGCCTGCAGGGGACAGGGGGAATCACCCCTCCACTTT; D: TRBD1; size: NA; J: TRBJ1-6; V: TRBV30
CDR3: CASSSGQGDEQYF; DNA: TGTGCCAGCAGCTCAGGACAGGGGGACGAGCAGTACTTC; D: TRBD1; size: NA; J: TRBJ2-7; V: TRBV28
CDR3: CASSLDRKNIQYF; DNA: TGTGCCAGCAGCCTTGACAGAAAAAACATTCAGTACTTC; D: NA; size: NA; J: TRBJ2-4; V: TRBV3-1/TRBV3-2
CDR3: CSSIRGGNEQFF; DNA: TGCAGCTCAATCAGGGGTGGAAATGAGCAGTTCTTC; D: NA; size: NA; J: TRBJ2-1; V: TRBV29-1
CDR3: CASSTLQNYGYTF; DNA: TGTGCCAGCAGCACCTTACAGAACTATGGCTACACCTTC; D: NA; size: once; J: TRBJ1-2; V: TRBV9
CDR3: CASSLGQRGEKLFF; DNA: TGTGCCAGCAGCTTGGGGCAGAGGGGGGAAAAACTGTTTTTT; D: NA; size: NA; J: TRBJ1-4; V: TRBV5-4
CDR3: CASRSAGEGGNTIYF; DNA: TGCGCCAGCAGAAGCGCAGGGGAAGGAGGAAACACCATATATTTT; D: NA; size: NA; J: TRBJ1-3; V: TRBV4-1
CDR3: CASSTLTGGEGVYGYTF; DNA: TGCGCCAGCAGCACCTTGACAGGGGGCGAAGGGGTATATGGCTACACCTTC; D: TRBD1; size: NA; J: TRBJ1-2; V: TRBV5-1
CDR3: CASSPTGVDRNEQFF; DNA: TGTGCCAGCTCACCAACGGGTGTAGATAGGAATGAGCAGTTCTTC; D: NA; size: once; J: TRBJ2-1; V: TRBV18
CDR3: CASSSGQAGQPQHF; DNA: TGTGCCAGCAGTTCCGGACAGGCCGGTCAGCCCCAGCATTTT; D: TRBD1; size: NA; J: TRBJ1-5; V: TRBV6-5
CDR3: CASSRTGTLDSPLHF; DNA: TGTGCCAGCAGTCGTACGGGAACTCTCGATTCACCCCTCCACTTT; D: NA; size: NA; J: TRBJ1-6; V: TRBV6-5
CDR3: CASSLLYRDEAFF; DNA: TGTGCCAGCTCACTTTTATACAGGGATGAAGCTTTCTTT; D: NA; size: once; J: TRBJ1-1; V: TRBV18
CDR3: CASSQDLGQARYGYTF; DNA: TGTGCCAGCAGCCAAGATCTTGGACAGGCCAGATATGGCTACACCTTC; D: TRBD1; size: NA; J: TRBJ1-2; V: TRBV3-1/TRBV3-2
CDR3: CASSPTGNTEAFF; DNA: TGTGCCAGCTCACCTACAGGGAACACTGAAGCTTTCTTT; D: NA; size: NA; J: TRBJ1-1; V: TRBV18
CDR3: CASSLDAGNQPQHF; DNA: TGCGCCAGCAGCTTGGATGCAGGGAATCAGCCCCAGCATTTT; D: NA; size: once; J: TRBJ1-5; V: TRBV5-1
CDR3: CSAAANQPQHF; DNA: TGCAGTGCGGCTGCCAATCAGCCCCAGCATTTT; D: NA; size: once; J: TRBJ1-5; V: TRBV20-1
CDR3: CAWSKQGAGNQPQHF; DNA: TGTGCCTGGAGTAAACAGGGGGCAGGCAATCAGCCCCAGCATTTT; D: TRBD1; size: NA; J: TRBJ1-5; V: TRBV30